The entry that follows covers one T cell receptor (beta chain) sequence. The data originate from a study of shared clonotypes between healthy human individuals. V lost 1 base and J lost 2; bases outside the gene matches: 5. Germline V gene data show CDR1 as MNHEY and CDR2 as SMNVEV (reference sequence). The CDR3 has 17 amino acids. Libraries were prepared by immunoSEQ multiplex PCR; TCRdb keeps only in-frame clonotypes and omits some of them. The table records more than 2,000,000 clones, over 85% of them present only once. The sequenced sample consisted of naive CD4+ T cells from PBMCs. Indicated subset: CD45RA+ positively selected. The sequence was obtained from a man between 18 and 29 years old in good health. Some clones in this sample may be carry-over from other donors' samples. V gene TRBV27 combines with J gene TRBJ2-5, with 12 nucleotides matching TRBD2. The CDR3 DNA reads as TGTGCCAGCAGTTTATTTCGGACTAGCGGGGTTCAAGAGACCCAGTACTTC. It specifies CASSLFRTSGVQETQYF.